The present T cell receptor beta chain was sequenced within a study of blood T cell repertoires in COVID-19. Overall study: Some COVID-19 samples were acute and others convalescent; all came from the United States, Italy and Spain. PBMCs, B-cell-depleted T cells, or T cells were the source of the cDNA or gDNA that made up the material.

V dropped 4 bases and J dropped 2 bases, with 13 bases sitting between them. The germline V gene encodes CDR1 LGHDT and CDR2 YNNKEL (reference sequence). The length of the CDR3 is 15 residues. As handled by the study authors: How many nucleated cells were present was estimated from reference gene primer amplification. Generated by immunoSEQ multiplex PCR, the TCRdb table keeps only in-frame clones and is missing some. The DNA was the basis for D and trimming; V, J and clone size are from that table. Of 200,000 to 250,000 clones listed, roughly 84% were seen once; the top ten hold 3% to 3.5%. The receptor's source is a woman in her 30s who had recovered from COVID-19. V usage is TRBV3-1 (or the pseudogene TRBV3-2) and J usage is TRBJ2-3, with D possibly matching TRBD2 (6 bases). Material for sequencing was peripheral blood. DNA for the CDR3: TGTGCCAGCAGCCCGTTCGGGGGTTCCACAGATACGCAGTATTTT. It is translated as CASSPFGGSTDTQYF.